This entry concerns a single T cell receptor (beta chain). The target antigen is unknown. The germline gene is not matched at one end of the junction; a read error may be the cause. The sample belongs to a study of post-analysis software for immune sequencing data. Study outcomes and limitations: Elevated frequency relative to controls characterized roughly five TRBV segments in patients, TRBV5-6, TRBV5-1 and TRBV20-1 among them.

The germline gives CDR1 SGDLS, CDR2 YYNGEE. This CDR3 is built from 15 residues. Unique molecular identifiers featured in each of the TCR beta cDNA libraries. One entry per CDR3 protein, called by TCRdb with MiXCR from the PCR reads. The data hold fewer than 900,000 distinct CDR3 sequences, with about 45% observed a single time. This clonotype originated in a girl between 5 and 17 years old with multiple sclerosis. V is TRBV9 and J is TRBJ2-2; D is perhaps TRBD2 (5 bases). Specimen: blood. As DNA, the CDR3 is TGTGCCAGCAGCGTAGACCGTGGGAACACCGGGGAGCGGTTTTTT. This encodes CASSVDRGNTGERFF.